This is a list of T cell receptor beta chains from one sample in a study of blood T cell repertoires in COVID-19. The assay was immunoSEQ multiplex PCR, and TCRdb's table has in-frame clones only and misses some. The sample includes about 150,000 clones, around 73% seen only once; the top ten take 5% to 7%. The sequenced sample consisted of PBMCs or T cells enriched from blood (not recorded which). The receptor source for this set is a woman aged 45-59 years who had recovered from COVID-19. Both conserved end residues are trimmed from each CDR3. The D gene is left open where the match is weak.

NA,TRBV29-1,SVERDPDGYT
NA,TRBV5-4,ASSRGAGTEAF
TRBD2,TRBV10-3,AISELAGADQETQY
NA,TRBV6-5,ASGYKTGEKLF
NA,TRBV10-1,ASRDTNNSPLH
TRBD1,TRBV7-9,ASSQRGTGDEKLF
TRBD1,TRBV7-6,ASSLGQGVSQPQH
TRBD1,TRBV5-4,ASSPRSYRDRGGEQY
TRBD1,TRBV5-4,ASSLGQGGSNSPLH
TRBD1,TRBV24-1,ATSDRPGTVQETQY
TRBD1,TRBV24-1,ATSDSTGWTNEKLF
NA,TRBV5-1,ASSLWTGDGYT
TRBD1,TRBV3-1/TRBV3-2,ASSPRGTGYNQPQH
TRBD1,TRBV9,ASSVVGDSNSPLH
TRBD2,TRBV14,ASSQDRLAGGRSLYNEQF
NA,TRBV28,ASSLSTVYGYT
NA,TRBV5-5,ASSPTLGPNYGYT
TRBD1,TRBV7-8,ASSPGGRTGGSTDTQY
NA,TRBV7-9,ASSSQTGWSEKLF
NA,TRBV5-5,ASSGWGEETGELF
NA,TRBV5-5,ASSLDTGWSSYNSPLH
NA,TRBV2,ASTPAGILGTEAF
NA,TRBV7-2,ASSLEIGIIFEAF
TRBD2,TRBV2,ARGAGFSTDTQY
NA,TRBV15,ATSRPNRGNEKLF
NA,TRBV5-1,ASSSGTTLLYGYT
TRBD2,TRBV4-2,ASSLLGGANTGELF
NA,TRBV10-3,AISENRAGNTIY